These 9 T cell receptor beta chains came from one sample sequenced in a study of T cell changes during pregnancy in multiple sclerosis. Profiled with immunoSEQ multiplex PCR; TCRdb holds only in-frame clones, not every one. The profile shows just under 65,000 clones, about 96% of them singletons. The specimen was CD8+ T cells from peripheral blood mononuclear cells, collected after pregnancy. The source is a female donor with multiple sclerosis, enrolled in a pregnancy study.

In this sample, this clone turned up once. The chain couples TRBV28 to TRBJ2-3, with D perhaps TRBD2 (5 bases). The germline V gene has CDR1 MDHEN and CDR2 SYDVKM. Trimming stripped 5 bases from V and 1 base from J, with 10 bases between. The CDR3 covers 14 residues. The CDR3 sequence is CASSPLGGTDTQYF. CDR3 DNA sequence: TGTGCCAGCAGTCCCCTGGGAGGCACAGATACGCAGTATTTT.

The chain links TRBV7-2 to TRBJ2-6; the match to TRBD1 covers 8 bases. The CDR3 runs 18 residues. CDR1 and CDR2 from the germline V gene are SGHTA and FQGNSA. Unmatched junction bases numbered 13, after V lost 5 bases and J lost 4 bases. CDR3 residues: CASSPLRQGAPGANVLTF. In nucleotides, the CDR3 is TGTGCCAGCAGCCCCTTAAGGCAGGGGGCGCCAGGGGCCAACGTCCTGACTTTC. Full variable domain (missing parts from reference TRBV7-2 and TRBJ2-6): GAGVSQSPSNKVTEKGKDVELRCDPISGHTALYWYRQSLGQGLEFLIYFQGNSAPDKSGLPSDRFSAERTGGSVSTLTIQRTQQEDSAVYLCASSPLRQGAPGANVLTFGAGSRLTVL.

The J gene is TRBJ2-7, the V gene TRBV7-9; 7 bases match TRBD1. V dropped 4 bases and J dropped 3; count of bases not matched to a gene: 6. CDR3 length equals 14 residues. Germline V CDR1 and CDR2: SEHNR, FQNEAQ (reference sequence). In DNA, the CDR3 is TGTGCCAGCAGCTCCTCGGGACAGATCTACGAGCAGTACTTC. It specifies CASSSSGQIYEQYF. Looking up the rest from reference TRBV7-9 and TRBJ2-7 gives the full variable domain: DTGVSQNPRHKITKRGQNVTFRCDPISEHNRLYWYRQTLGQGPEFLTYFQNEAQLEKSRLLSDRFSAERPKGSFSTLEIQRTEQGDSAMYLCASSSSGQIYEQYFGPGTRLTVT.

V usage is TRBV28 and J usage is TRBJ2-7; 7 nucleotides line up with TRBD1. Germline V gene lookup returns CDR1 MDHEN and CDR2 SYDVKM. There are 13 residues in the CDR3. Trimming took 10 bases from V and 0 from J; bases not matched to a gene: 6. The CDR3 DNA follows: TGTGCCACCGGTGGACAGGACTCCTACGAGCAGTACTTC. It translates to CATGGQDSYEQYF.

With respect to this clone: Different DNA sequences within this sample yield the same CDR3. CDR3: CASSYLTSGVSYNEQFF. The CDR3 DNA reads as TGTGCCAGCAGTTATCTGACTAGCGGGGTCTCCTACAATGAGCAGTTCTTC. The chain has TRBV27 and TRBJ2-1, with 11 bases that match TRBD2. The J segment lost 0 bases and the V segment lost 4 bases, leaving 5 bases of the junction unmatched. The CDR3 loop spans 17 amino acids. The germline V gene has CDR1 MNHEY and CDR2 SMNVEV (reference sequence).

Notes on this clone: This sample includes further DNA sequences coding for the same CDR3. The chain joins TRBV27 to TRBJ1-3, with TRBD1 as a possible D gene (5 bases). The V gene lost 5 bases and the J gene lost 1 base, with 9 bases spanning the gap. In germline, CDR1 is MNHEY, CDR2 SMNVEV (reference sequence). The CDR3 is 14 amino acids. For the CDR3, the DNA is TGTGCCAGCAGTCTAAGGGGTTCTGGAAACACCATATATTTT. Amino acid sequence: CASSLRGSGNTIYF.

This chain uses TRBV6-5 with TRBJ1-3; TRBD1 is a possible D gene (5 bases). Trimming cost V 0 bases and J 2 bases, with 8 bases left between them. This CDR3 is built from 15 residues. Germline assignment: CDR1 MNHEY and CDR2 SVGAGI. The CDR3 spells CASSYSGGAGNTIYF. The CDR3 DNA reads TGTGCCAGCAGTTACTCGGGGGGTGCTGGAAACACCATATATTTT.

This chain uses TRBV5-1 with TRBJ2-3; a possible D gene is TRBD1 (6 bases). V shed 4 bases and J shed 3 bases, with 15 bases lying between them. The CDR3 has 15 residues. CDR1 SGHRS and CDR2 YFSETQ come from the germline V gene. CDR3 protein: CASSQGRVGTDTQYF. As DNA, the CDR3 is TGCGCCAGCAGCCAGGGGCGAGTAGGGACAGATACGCAGTATTTT. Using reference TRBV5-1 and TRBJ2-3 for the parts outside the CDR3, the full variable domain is KAGVTQTPRYLIKTRGQQVTLSCSPISGHRSVSWYQQTPGQGLQFLFEYFSETQRNKGNFPGRFSGRQFSNSRSEMNVSTLELGDSALYLCASSQGRVGTDTQYFGPGTRLTVL.

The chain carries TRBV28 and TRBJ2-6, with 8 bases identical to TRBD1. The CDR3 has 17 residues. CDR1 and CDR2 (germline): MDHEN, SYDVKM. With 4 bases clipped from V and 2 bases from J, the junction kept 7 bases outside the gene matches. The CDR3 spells CASSSPDRVAGANVLTF. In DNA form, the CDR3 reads TGTGCCAGCAGTTCCCCGGACAGGGTGGCTGGGGCCAACGTCCTGACTTTC.